This T cell receptor (beta chain) emerged from a study of PD-L1 blockade in urothelial cancer (TCRdb year 2017). In terms of the full investigation: Every patient began therapy at some point between 2013 and 2015 and was given atezolizumab 1,200 mg intravenously every 3 weeks. Blood samples gave a median of about 150,000 T cells and 82,636 unique TCRs, with a median clonality of 0.080. Twenty-nine patients had pretreatment blood TCR-seq, about 24 had at least one posttreatment blood collection, and about 24 had tumor TCR-seq. Under 10 patients achieved durable clinical benefit and approximately 20 did not. Progression-free survival longer than 6 months counted as durable clinical benefit, and TCR features were additionally tested against both progression-free and overall survival. Somatic, immune and clinical correlates of response to PD-L1 blockade with atezolizumab in urothelial cancer were the focus of an exploratory multi-omic analysis. About 90% of the 29 patients were males with bladder-origin urothelial cancer, and about 65% of the roughly 29 reported a prior smoking history. TCR sequencing covered pretreatment tumor samples and matched, serially collected peripheral blood taken before and after atezolizumab treatment. Blood samples were analyzed at 3 weeks after treatment start (second dose) and at 6 weeks after treatment start. Whole exome sequencing and RNA sequencing of pretreatment tumors were performed alongside TCR sequencing in the same patients. An ECOG performance status of 0 or 1 was recorded for the patients, and 0 to 3 prior chemotherapy regimens had been received by the patients.

A total of 29 patients with locally advanced or metastatic urothelial carcinoma, treated at Memorial Sloan Kettering on a trial protocol, made up the cohort. Peripheral blood mononuclear cells were collected pretreatment and during treatment, with between 1 and 8 total time points obtained per patient. The Qiagen DNeasy Blood extraction kit was used to purify genomic DNA from total PBMCs and from tumor samples. Collected pretreatment and during treatment, PBMCs were isolated and stored as previously described. Each PCR received spiked-in synthetic TCR analog templates so that absolute template abundance could be estimated from read counts. The immunoSEQ assay used bias-controlled V and J gene primers to amplify TCRbeta CDR3 regions from genomic DNA. Rearranged TCRbeta segments were sequenced at approximately 20X coverage. The paper's processing steps were these. Clustering was used to correct sequencing errors, and CDR3s were annotated against IMGT so that V, D and J genes could be assigned. Out-of-frame and stop-codon sequences were excluded, and only productive TCRbeta rearrangements were used in downstream analyses. To compute clonality, Shannon entropy was normalized by the log of the number of unique productive sequences and then subtracted from one. Fisher's exact test with Benjamini-Hochberg correction, using a cutoff of adjusted p below 0.01, was how clones that differed between time points or between blood and tumor were identified. This is the immuneACCESS table as TCRdb keeps it, with only in-frame sequences that have V and J called. A part of the clones is gone; compared with another copy, unresolved V genes explain less than half, and the rest is unexplained. The V and J calls and clone size come from that table; D and trimming were worked out from the DNA. Within this sample are 50,000 to 65,000 clones, with roughly 84% of them counted one time only. About 5.8% of the sample comes from the top ten.

General findings and caveats noted by the study authors: Because the sample size was small (n ≈ 27) and many exploratory analyses were performed, the results are intended to be hypothesis-generating. Patients with durable benefit showed greater expansion of tumor-associated TCR clones in peripheral blood 3 weeks after starting treatment (n = 22, p = 0.022). A pretreatment peripheral blood TCR clonality below the median was linked to improved progression-free and overall survival.

The CDR3, cysteine through phenylalanine, is 15 amino acids long. Only CDR3 DNA is held: 45 bases, read in frame from base 1. V is pruned by 6 bases and J by 3 bases, leaving 8 bases of the junction without a gene match. The germline V gene specifies SGHDN as CDR1 and FVKESK as CDR2. Of note for this clone: The clone's antigen remains unknown. No base quality values were provided; no much bigger clone lies one nucleotide off.

The specimen comprised PBMCs, sampled around atezolizumab (anti-PD-L1) treatment. The origin of this receptor is a man between 40 and 49 years old with urothelial cancer. The sequence is built from TRBV14 and TRBJ1-1; 9 bases in the junction line up with TRBD1. The sequence in DNA is TGTGCCAGCAGGACGTATAGACAGGGGGACACTGAAGCTTTCTTT. Protein translation: CASRTYRQGDTEAFF.